The 7 T cell receptor beta chains below were found in one sample sequenced in a study of T-cell memory formation after mild COVID-19. MiXCR, run by TCRdb on the 5' RACE reads, gives a single entry per CDR3 protein. The data hold fewer than 650,000 distinct CDR3 sequences, with less than 25% observed a single time. What was sequenced was PBMCs or a T cell subset sorted from them (not recorded which). The receptors come from an adult woman who had mild COVID-19 (a few samples of this study predate the infection). Cell type and time point are not known.

The gene calls are TRBV24-1 and TRBJ2-1, with TRBD1 matching 9 bases. Germline CDR1 reads KGHDR; CDR2 reads SFDVKD. The V segment lost 7 bases and the J segment 7 bases; nucleotides outside the gene matches: 10. CDR3 length: 15 residues. The CDR3 here is CATRETGGASNEQFF. The CDR3 bases are TGTGCCACCAGGGAAACAGGGGGCGCTTCGAATGAGCAGTTCTTC.

The chain is built from TRBV6-6 and TRBJ2-7; TRBD1 aligns across 10 bases. V gave up 5 bases and J gave up 3 bases; unmatched junction bases: 7. The CDR3 is 15 amino acids. CDR1 is MNHNY, CDR2 SVGAGI, per germline (reference sequence). Here the CDR3 DNA reads TGTGCCAGCAGTCATCCCGGGACAGGGGACTACGAGCAGTACTTC. Protein sequence: CASSHPGTGDYEQYF.

The chain couples TRBV30 to TRBJ1-1; 8 bases fit TRBD1. CDR1 and CDR2 (germline): GTSNPN, SVGIG (reference sequence). The CDR3 loop spans 11 amino acids. V gave up 4 bases and J gave up 5 bases; unmatched junction bases: 0. The CDR3 nucleotides read TGTGCCTGGAACAGGGGGACTGAAGCTTTCTTT. Its translation is CAWNRGTEAFF.

This clonotype turned up a few times. The chain carries TRBV9 and TRBJ2-3; 11 bases map to TRBD2. Losses at the gene ends were 2 bases for V and 3 bases for J; bases not matched to a gene: 5. Germline V gene data show CDR1 as SGDLS and CDR2 as YYNGEE. The CDR3 length is 16 residues. The CDR3: CASSVASGGMTDTQYF. Written as DNA, the CDR3 is TGTGCCAGCAGCGTTGCTAGCGGGGGGATGACAGATACGCAGTATTTT.

The chain has TRBV30 and TRBJ2-7; no firm D call. The CDR3 sequence is 14 residues long. Germline CDR1 is GTSNPN and CDR2 is SVGIG (reference sequence). The germline V and J ends were trimmed by 2 bases and 3 bases, with 14 bases remaining between them. CDR3: CAWSQGTPVYEQYF. For the CDR3, the DNA is TGTGCCTGGAGTCAAGGCACGCCGGTCTACGAGCAGTACTTC.

The rearrangement links TRBV5-1 to TRBJ2-3, with D perhaps assigned TRBD1 or TRBD2 (5 bases each). V was trimmed by 0 bases and J by 4 bases, leaving 12 bases between them. This CDR3 is built from 15 residues. Germline CDR1 is SGHRS and CDR2 is YFSETQ. CDR3 sequence: CASSLAKRGADTQYF. The CDR3 DNA reads TGCGCCAGCAGCTTGGCTAAGAGGGGCGCAGATACGCAGTATTTT.

The V call is TRBV21-1, the J call TRBJ2-1. TRBV21-1 is deemed a pseudogene. The CDR3 covers 10 residues. The CDR3 DNA reads TGTGCCAGCAGCTCCAAGGAGCAGTTCTTC. It encodes CASSSKEQFF.